This T cell receptor (beta chain) comes out of a study of cytomegalovirus exposure and HLA in healthy donors. Study-wide background: In terms of ancestry, the Caucasian-associated cluster contained around 79% of the approximately 400 genotyped donors.

To note about this clone: Its specificity is not known.

Germline V CDR1 and CDR2: SNHLY, FYNNEI. Trimming pared 6 bases from V and 7 bases from J, leaving 15 bases between. CDR3 length: 14 amino acids. The PCR was carried out with 60 Vbeta primers and 13 Jbeta primers. Libraries were prepared by immunoSEQ multiplex PCR; TCRdb keeps only in-frame clonotypes and omits some of them. The table lists tens of thousands of clones, around 78% of them singletons. Whole-study results and caveats: For TCR beta chains, V- and J-gene trimming was later linked to a missense DCLRE1C variant. Specificity for CMV antigens was confirmed in vitro for a few of the CMV-associated chains.

The specimen sequenced was PBMCs. The V gene is TRBV2, the J gene TRBJ2-2; D possibly corresponds to TRBD1 (6 bases). The clonotype was recovered from a young man in good health and CMV-seronegative. This CDR3 reads CASRGPLGGGELFF. The CDR3 nucleotides are TGTGCCAGCAGGGGTCCCCTAGGGGGCGGGGAGCTGTTTTTT.